This TCR beta chain was found in a study of shared clonotypes between healthy human individuals. The study, taken as a whole, reports: Tissue TCR repertoires likely differ from these blood-only repertoires. Few donors restricted represented genetic and exposure-history diversity.

Germline V CDR1 and CDR2: MGHRA, YSYEKL. The CDR3 has 16 amino acids. V gave up 2 bases and J gave up 0 bases, with 11 bases separating them. The authors distributed each subset's genomic DNA evenly over several immunoSEQ plates. The repertoire was sequenced with immunoSEQ multiplex PCR; TCRdb's copy has only in-frame clones and lacks some. The sample lists about 600,000 clones, around three quarters occurring once. This clone was recorded a few times. Its antigen remains unidentified. All participating donors were Caucasian adults from Nashville, Tennessee. The sequencing input was PBMCs. This TCR was sampled from a woman between 40 and 50 years old in good health. Some clones in this sample may be carry-over from other donors' samples. The chain uses TRBV4-1 and TRBJ1-5; D unclear. The CDR3 DNA reads TGCGCCAGCAGCCAAAAGGCAGGCAGTAGCAATCAGCCCCAGCATTTT. Its translation: CASSQKAGSSNQPQHF.